This T cell receptor (beta chain) was captured in a study of molecular identifiers for immune sequencing clone quantification. Findings and limits, study-wide: Because of identical TCR molecules sharing a barcode, sizes of highly expanded clones could be underestimated. More than 97% of effector molecules, versus under 1% of naive-cell molecules, belonged to clones above 20 RNA copies.

As to this clonotype: Its antigen is not identified.

TCRdb fed the PCR reads into MiXCR, producing one record per CDR3 protein. The sample has some 580,000 distinct CDR3 sequences; roughly 25% are singletons. The V gene lost 3 bases and the J gene lost 5 bases, with 14 bases spanning the gap. The V gene's germline CDR1 is MGHDK and CDR2 SYGVNS. CDR3 length equals 16 residues. CD8+CD4-CCR7+CD45RA+ sorting gave the naive CD8 T cells. The receptor was derived from a human donor in good health. Some libraries in this study had Jurkat cell RNA spiked in. V gene TRBV25-1 combines with J gene TRBJ1-6; D is possibly TRBD1 (6 bases). Sequenced input: naive CD8+ T cells from blood, with Jurkat cell RNA spiked in. The subset was: FACS-sorted CD8+CD4-CCR7+CD45RA+ naive T cells. The CDR3 DNA is TGTGCCAGCAGTGATGGAGACAGGCTGGATAATTCACCCCTCCACTTT. Translated, it gives CASSDGDRLDNSPLHF.